These T cell receptor beta chains were read from a single sample in a study of cytomegalovirus exposure and HLA in healthy donors. The repertoire was sequenced with immunoSEQ multiplex PCR; TCRdb's copy has only in-frame clones and lacks some. The sample yields about 130,000 clones, more than 80% seen once. Sequenced: PBMCs. The receptors were gathered from a male donor in good health and CMV-seronegative. Each CDR3 is given with its conserved first and last residue. A D gene is named only where the DNA matches it firmly. Some rows mark clone size as missing; the rest say once, few, many or name a class of expanded clone.

TRBV19,NA,NA,16,TRBJ2-2,CASSISFYRETGELFF,TGTGCCAGTAGTATCTCCTTTTACAGGGAAACCGGGGAGCTGTTTTTT
TRBV19,TRBD1,once,15,TRBJ2-2,CASSTGQGYTGELFF,TGTGCCAGTAGTACCGGACAGGGGTACACCGGGGAGCTGTTTTTT
TRBV7-8,TRBD2,NA,15,TRBJ2-1,CASSLVSGTSGGQFF,TGTGCCAGCAGCTTAGTTTCCGGGACTAGCGGGGGGCAGTTCTTC
TRBV5-1,NA,NA,15,TRBJ2-1,CASSPRIKQGDEQFF,TGCGCCAGCAGCCCGAGGATCAAACAGGGCGATGAGCAGTTCTTC
TRBV11-3,NA,NA,14,TRBJ1-1,CASSADRGATEAFF,TGTGCCAGCAGCGCGGATCGTGGGGCCACTGAAGCTTTCTTT
TRBV2,NA,NA,15,TRBJ2-1,CASSESTGSYNEQFF,TGTGCCAGCAGTGAATCCACGGGGTCCTACAATGAGCAGTTCTTC
TRBV5-4,TRBD1,NA,15,TRBJ1-1,CASSSYGTVNTEAFF,TGTGCCAGCAGCTCATACGGGACAGTTAACACTGAAGCTTTCTTT
TRBV6-5,NA,NA,15,TRBJ1-3,CASSLQRDPGNTIYF,TGTGCCAGCAGCTTACAGAGGGATCCTGGAAACACCATATATTTT
TRBV10-3,NA,NA,13,TRBJ2-4,CAISESSRDIQYF,TGTGCCATCAGTGAGTCGAGCCGTGACATTCAGTACTTC
TRBV19,TRBD1,NA,17,TRBJ2-3,CASSIQQRQGAGDTQYF,TGTGCCAGTAGTATCCAACAGAGACAGGGGGCAGGGGATACGCAGTATTTT
TRBV28,NA,NA,16,TRBJ2-6,CASSGGTVSGANVLTF,TGTGCCAGCAGTGGAGGGACAGTCTCTGGGGCCAACGTCCTGACTTTC
TRBV2,NA,NA,12,TRBJ2-3,CASQVGTDTQYF,TGTGCCAGCCAGGTGGGCACAGATACGCAGTATTTT
TRBV19,TRBD2,once,14,TRBJ2-5,CASSTGLAWETQYF,TGTGCCAGTAGTACCGGACTAGCTTGGGAGACCCAGTACTTC
TRBV5-8,NA,NA,13,TRBJ2-1,CASSSRIPGEQFF,TGTGCCAGCAGCTCACGAATTCCGGGGGAGCAGTTCTTC
TRBV5-1,TRBD1,NA,16,TRBJ2-2,CASSYLATGETGELFF,TGCGCCAGCAGCTACCTCGCGACAGGGGAAACCGGGGAGCTGTTTTTT
TRBV7-5,NA,NA,17,TRBJ2-2,CARSAGQGRVHTGELFF,TGTGCCAGAAGCGCTGGACAGGGTAGGGTTCACACCGGGGAGCTGTTTTTT
TRBV27,NA,NA,15,TRBJ1-6,CASRTVSSYNSPLHF,TGTGCCAGTAGGACAGTGAGCTCCTATAATTCACCCCTCCACTTT
TRBV19,NA,NA,15,TRBJ2-6,CASSIAGTGANVLTF,TGTGCCAGTAGTATAGCAGGGACTGGGGCCAACGTCCTGACTTTC
TRBV29-1,NA,once,11,TRBJ1-2,CSVVGGYGYTF,TGCAGCGTGGTAGGGGGCTATGGCTACACCTTC
TRBV30,NA,NA,14,TRBJ2-5,CAWRATGVRGAQYF,TGTGCCTGGAGGGCCACCGGGGTCCGGGGAGCGCAGTACTTC
TRBV25-1,NA,once,15,TRBJ2-5,CASSGPGTRKGTQYF,TGTGCCAGCAGTGGCCCCGGGACACGGAAAGGGACCCAGTACTTC
TRBV5-4,TRBD1,NA,12,TRBJ1-1,CASSRGTVEAFF,TGTGCCAGCAGCAGGGGGACAGTTGAAGCTTTCTTT
TRBV10-1,TRBD1,NA,12,TRBJ2-7,CASRGTGDEQYF,TGCGCCAGCCGGGGGACAGGGGACGAGCAGTACTTC
TRBV5-1,TRBD1,NA,16,TRBJ2-5,CASSLQGAFNGETQYF,TGCGCCAGCAGCTTGCAGGGGGCGTTTAATGGAGAGACCCAGTACTTC
TRBV11-1,NA,NA,13,TRBJ2-2,CASQLVNTGELFF,TGTGCCAGCCAACTCGTTAACACCGGGGAGCTGTTTTTT
TRBV7-2,TRBD1,NA,14,TRBJ1-2,CASSLMQGVRGYTF,TGTGCCAGCAGCTTAATGCAGGGGGTAAGAGGCTACACCTTC
TRBV11-3,TRBD1,NA,13,TRBJ2-7,CASSHGTGYEQYF,TGTGCCAGCAGCCACGGGACAGGCTACGAGCAGTACTTC
TRBV6-4,TRBD1,NA,15,TRBJ1-6,CASSETTGGNSPLHF,TGTGCCAGCAGTGAAACGACAGGGGGTAATTCACCCCTCCACTTT
TRBV30,NA,once,15,TRBJ1-1,CAWSPPTHMNTEAFF,TGTGCCTGGAGTCCCCCAACCCACATGAACACTGAAGCTTTCTTT
TRBV7-9,NA,NA,18,TRBJ1-5,CASSLGGGSDYSNQPQHF,TGTGCCAGCAGCTTAGGTGGAGGGTCGGACTATAGCAATCAGCCCCAGCATTTT
TRBV7-2,TRBD1,NA,15,TRBJ2-4,CASSLVRQGANIQYF,TGTGCCAGCAGCTTAGTTCGGCAGGGGGCAAACATTCAGTACTTC
TRBV9,TRBD2,NA,16,TRBJ2-1,CASSVEPGGLPNEQFF,TGTGCCAGCAGCGTAGAACCGGGGGGGCTGCCCAATGAGCAGTTCTTC
TRBV6-6,NA,few,15,TRBJ2-7,CASSYSRDITYEQYF,TGTGCCAGCAGTTACTCTAGGGACATCACCTACGAGCAGTACTTC
TRBV5-1,TRBD1,NA,17,TRBJ2-2,CASSLLAQGANTGELFF,TGCGCCAGCAGCTTGCTGGCACAGGGGGCGAACACCGGGGAGCTGTTTTTT
TRBV7-2,NA,NA,14,TRBJ2-5,CASSLNSGQETQYF,TGTGCCAGCAGCCTCAATAGCGGCCAAGAGACCCAGTACTTC
TRBV30,NA,NA,13,TRBJ1-2,CAWMAGNAYGYTF,TGTGCCTGGATGGCAGGGAACGCTTATGGCTACACCTTC
TRBV15,NA,NA,15,TRBJ2-7,CATSRDPLTAHEQYF,TGTGCCACCAGCAGAGATCCCCTTACTGCCCACGAGCAGTACTTC
TRBV28,NA,NA,13,TRBJ2-1,CASSLVSRNEQFF,TGTGCCAGCAGTTTAGTTTCCCGGAATGAGCAGTTCTTC
TRBV7-9,NA,NA,19,TRBJ2-4,CASSLGVVREARAKNIQYF,TGTGCCAGCAGCTTAGGCGTCGTCAGGGAGGCTAGAGCCAAAAACATTCAGTACTTC
TRBV27,NA,NA,14,TRBJ1-2,CASSLRQVWNGYTF,TGTGCCAGCAGTTTAAGGCAGGTGTGGAATGGCTACACCTTC
TRBV2,TRBD2,NA,15,TRBJ2-1,CASKSGLGSYNEQFF,TGTGCCAGCAAGTCGGGACTAGGTTCCTACAATGAGCAGTTCTTC
TRBV7-9,TRBD2,NA,16,TRBJ2-1,CSSSSSGGASYNEQFF,TGTTCCAGCAGTTCTAGCGGGGGGGCTTCCTACAATGAGCAGTTCTTC
TRBV5-1,TRBD2,once,17,TRBJ2-3,CASSLGPLAGELDTQYF,TGCGCCAGCAGCTTGGGACCCCTAGCGGGAGAATTGGATACGCAGTATTTT
TRBV9,NA,NA,13,TRBJ1-1,CASSATLNTEAFF,TGTGCCAGCAGCGCTACCCTGAACACTGAAGCTTTCTTT
TRBV29-1,TRBD2,NA,11,TRBJ2-5,CSGGEGETQYF,TGCAGCGGGGGGGAGGGGGAGACCCAGTACTTC
TRBV14,TRBD2,NA,17,TRBJ2-3,CASSQGGWGLAIDTQYF,TGTGCCAGCAGCCAAGGTGGCTGGGGACTAGCTATAGATACGCAGTATTTT
TRBV19,TRBD2,NA,16,TRBJ2-6,CASRLEAGSGANVLTF,TGTGCCAGTAGGTTAGAAGCGGGGTCTGGGGCCAACGTCCTGACTTTC
TRBV11-1,TRBD1,NA,14,TRBJ1-1,CASSSSTGSTEAFF,TGTGCCAGCAGCTCGTCGACAGGGTCCACTGAAGCTTTCTTT
TRBV6-5,NA,NA,14,TRBJ1-1,CASSLQRLNTEAFF,TGTGCCAGCAGTTTACAGCGGTTGAACACTGAAGCTTTCTTT